The TCR beta chain under discussion was sequenced for a study of CD4 T cells in relation to SARS-CoV-2 and coronaviruses. Study summary: PBMCs were cultured with antigen for roughly nine days before TCR beta sequencing. The negative reference was HIV-1 Nef peptide pool or peptide-free culture.

Germline V gene sequence: CDR1 MGHRA, CDR2 YSYEKL. V was pared by 6 bases and J by 3 bases, with 4 bases of the junction left unmatched. CDR3 length: 13 residues. Regarding this clone: The antigen is undetermined.

CD4+ T cells from unexposed donors were obtained before the COVID-19 pandemic (2011-2018). After about 10 days of culture, CD4+ T cells were isolated. Testing used SARS-CoV-2 S/N and four cold-coronavirus spikes on unexposed-donor CD4+ T cells, cells permitting. Only in-frame clones appear in the TCRdb table, and some are missing; sequencing was by immunoSEQ multiplex PCR. The sample records about 26,000 clones, over 60% being singletons. This clonotype originated in a human donor in good health. The sample comprised CD4+ T cells from PBMCs, cultured in vitro. This chain uses TRBV4-1 with TRBJ1-2, with 7 bases fitting TRBD1. CDR3 nucleotides: TGCGCCAGCAGGGGGGACAGTTACTATGGCTACACCTTC. This encodes CASRGDSYYGYTF.